This T cell receptor (beta chain) was sequenced in a study of blood T cell repertoires in COVID-19. Some clones are missing from TCRdb's copy, which holds only in-frame ones; the method was immunoSEQ multiplex PCR. The sample carries 180,000 or so clones, 80% to 90% recorded once. The germline V gene encodes CDR1 PRHDT and CDR2 FYEKMQ (reference sequence). V was trimmed by 0 bases and J by 2 bases, leaving 11 bases between them. This CDR3 has 17 amino acids. Cohort assignment relied on participant-reported clinical history. Specimen: PBMCs or T cells enriched from blood (not recorded which). The source of this sequence is a woman in her 50s in a cohort exposed to, infected with or recovered from COVID-19 (not recorded which). The chain has TRBV13 and TRBJ2-6; tentative D call: TRBD2 (6 bases). CDR3 nucleotides: TGTGCCAGCAGCTTAGGGTGGGGGGTAGCTGGGGCCAACGTCCTGACTTTC. Its translation is CASSLGWGVAGANVLTF. Supplemented by reference TRBV13 and TRBJ2-6, the full variable domain reads AAGVIQSPRHLIKEKRETATLKCYPIPRHDTVYWYQQGPGQDPQFLISFYEKMQSDKGSIPDRFSAQQFSDYHSELNMSSLELGDSALYFCASSLGWGVAGANVLTFGAGSRLTVL.